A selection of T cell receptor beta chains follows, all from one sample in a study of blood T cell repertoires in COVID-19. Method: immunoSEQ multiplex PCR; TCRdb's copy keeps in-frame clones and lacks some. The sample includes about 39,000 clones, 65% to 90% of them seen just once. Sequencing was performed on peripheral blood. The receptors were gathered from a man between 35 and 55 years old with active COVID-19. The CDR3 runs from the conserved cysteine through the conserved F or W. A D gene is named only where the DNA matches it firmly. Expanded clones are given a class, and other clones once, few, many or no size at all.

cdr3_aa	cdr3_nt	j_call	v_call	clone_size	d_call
CASSSQLGSSYNEQFF	TGTGCCAGCAGTTCCCAGCTCGGGAGCTCCTACAATGAGCAGTTCTTC	TRBJ2-1	TRBV6-2/TRBV6-3	-	-
CASSWGTGAYEQYF	TGTGCCAGCAGCTGGGGGACAGGGGCCTACGAGCAGTACTTC	TRBJ2-7	TRBV5-4	once	TRBD1
CASSLSSPTGELFF	TGTGCCAGCAGCCTAAGTAGTCCCACCGGGGAGCTGTTTTTT	TRBJ2-2	TRBV7-9	-	-
CASRVTGIGYGYTF	TGTGCCAGCAGGGTGACAGGGATTGGCTATGGCTACACCTTC	TRBJ1-2	TRBV28	-	TRBD1
CAWSGTLNTGELFF	TGTGCCTGGAGTGGGACATTGAACACCGGGGAGCTGTTTTTT	TRBJ2-2	TRBV30	-	-
CASSFTSGGNNEQFF	TGTGCCAGCAGCTTTACTAGCGGGGGAAACAATGAGCAGTTCTTC	TRBJ2-1	TRBV5-8	-	TRBD2
CASSLGQDYSPLHF	TGTGCCAGCAGCCTCGGACAGGATTATTCACCCCTCCACTTT	TRBJ1-6	TRBV7-9	few	TRBD1
CASSERNLDTDGF	TGTGCCAGCAGTGAACGAAATCTGGACACCGATGGGTTT	TRBJ1-3	TRBV25-1	few	-
CAWRRKVAGSGELFF	TGTGCCTGGAGAAGAAAGGTGGCGGGATCCGGGGAGCTGTTTTTT	TRBJ2-2	TRBV30	-	-
CASSTQGYGYTF	TGTGCCAGCAGCACACAGGGTTATGGCTACACCTTC	TRBJ1-2	TRBV7-8	-	-
CASSRTGGTSNQPQHF	TGTGCCAGTAGCCGGACAGGGGGCACGAGCAATCAGCCCCAGCATTTT	TRBJ1-5	TRBV19	once	TRBD1
CASSSLAGGYEQYF	TGTGCCAGCAGTTCACTAGCGGGAGGCTACGAGCAGTACTTC	TRBJ2-7	TRBV27	-	TRBD2
CASIIQGSGGYTF	TGTGCCAGCATCATACAGGGGTCTGGTGGCTACACCTTC	TRBJ1-2	TRBV28	-	TRBD1
CASSTGDYGYTF	TGTGCCAGCAGTACAGGAGACTATGGCTACACCTTC	TRBJ1-2	TRBV6-5	once	-
CASRQLAGSTDTQYF	TGTGCCAGCAGGCAACTAGCGGGCAGCACAGATACGCAGTATTTT	TRBJ2-3	TRBV2	few	TRBD2
CASSLQDTYNSPLHF	TGTGCCAGCAGCTTGCAGGACACCTATAATTCACCCCTCCACTTT	TRBJ1-6	TRBV5-4	-	-
CASSLSSEAPLHF	TGTGCCAGCAGTTTATCCTCCGAGGCCCCCCTCCACTTT	TRBJ1-6	TRBV12-3/TRBV12-4	-	-
CASSLGAGEGRGAFF	TGTGCCAGCAGCTTGGGGGCAGGGGAAGGAAGAGGGGCTTTCTTT	TRBJ1-1	TRBV5-6	once	-
CASSLRLAGGNTGELFF	TGCGCCAGCAGCTTGAGGCTAGCGGGAGGCAACACCGGGGAGCTGTTTTTT	TRBJ2-2	TRBV5-1	-	TRBD2
CASSPRWRYEQYF	TGTGCCAGCAGTCCCCGTTGGAGATACGAGCAGTACTTC	TRBJ2-7	TRBV27	-	-
CAWENRGETQYF	TGTGCCTGGGAAAACAGGGGAGAGACCCAGTACTTC	TRBJ2-5	TRBV30	-	TRBD1
CASSQDPQGSSGNTIYF	TGTGCCAGCAGCCAAGACCCTCAGGGGAGCTCTGGAAACACCATATATTTT	TRBJ1-3	TRBV4-2	-	-
CASSFGPLRALHF	TGTGCCAGCAGTTTCGGGCCGCTCAGGGCCCTCCACTTT	TRBJ1-6	TRBV9	-	-
CASSPQGGRWHLDTQYF	TGTGCCAGCAGCCCCCAAGGCGGCCGGTGGCATCTGGATACGCAGTATTTT	TRBJ2-3	TRBV4-2	-	-
CASSTSPGLAGGGEQFF	TGTGCCAGTAGTACGTCGCCGGGACTAGCGGGAGGGGGTGAGCAGTTCTTC	TRBJ2-1	TRBV19	-	TRBD2
CASSQDGVVSSRQPQHF	TGCGCCAGCAGCCAAGATGGTGTAGTCAGCTCGAGGCAGCCCCAGCATTTT	TRBJ1-5	TRBV4-1	-	-
CASSNPGTGPYEQYF	TGCGCCAGCAGTAACCCGGGGACAGGGCCCTACGAGCAGTACTTC	TRBJ2-7	TRBV10-2	-	TRBD1
CASRLGLLNTEAFF	TGTGCCAGCAGACTGGGACTGTTGAACACTGAAGCTTTCTTT	TRBJ1-1	TRBV28	-	-
CASKGASGSAETQYF	TGTGCCAGTAAGGGGGCTAGCGGGAGTGCGGAGACCCAGTACTTC	TRBJ2-5	TRBV19	-	TRBD2
CASSPEATSGNTIYF	TGTGCCAGCTCACCAGAGGCGACCTCTGGAAACACCATATATTTT	TRBJ1-3	TRBV18	few	-
CASSAGLLSYEQYF	TGTGCCAGCAGCGCGGGACTTCTCTCCTACGAGCAGTACTTC	TRBJ2-7	TRBV7-6	-	-
CSVLTSGRYEQYF	TGCAGCGTACTAACTAGCGGGAGGTACGAGCAGTACTTC	TRBJ2-7	TRBV29-1	-	TRBD2
CASRQGWNYGYTF	TGTGCCAGCAGACAGGGCTGGAACTATGGCTACACCTTC	TRBJ1-2	TRBV25-1	-	-
CASNPGGGSRGEQFF	TGTGCCAGCAACCCCGGTGGGGGCTCGAGGGGGGAGCAGTTCTTC	TRBJ2-1	TRBV11-2	once	-
CASSLGTGSQPQHF	TGTGCCAGCAGCCTAGGGACAGGGAGTCAGCCCCAGCATTTT	TRBJ1-5	TRBV7-8	-	TRBD1